This T cell receptor (beta chain) was obtained from a study of blood T cells in healthy people across ages. CDR1 MGHRA and CDR2 YSYEKL come from the germline V gene. This CDR3 has 16 residues. General study findings and limits: A roughly linear fall in TCR beta diversity per million T cells was seen with increasing age. Long-lived donors carried more naive CD4+ cells and greater diversity than aged donors.

In regard to this clonotype: What it binds is unknown.

Total RNA, at least 6 micrograms per sample, came from PBMCs. Then a second PCR, running roughly 7 to 11 cycles, was carried out with a sample-barcoded 5' primer and a J-beta primer mix. Sequencing recovered at least 3 million CDR3-containing paired-end reads from each sample. TCRdb re-called the 5' RACE reads through MiXCR, storing one row per CDR3 protein. The sample consists of some 1.4 million distinct CDR3 sequences, around 42% of them appearing once. The V and J genes are TRBV4-1 and TRBJ2-1; D is perhaps TRBD2 (5 bases). The J call is uncertain, as TRBJ2-7 better fits the DNA end. The sample taken for sequencing was blood. The receptor was isolated from a woman under 30 in good health. CDR3 loop: CASSQGVGGRYDEQYF. DNA for the CDR3: TGCGCCAGCAGCCAAGGAGTGGGCGGGCGGTATGACGAGCAGTACTTC.